These 25 T cell receptor beta chains were all obtained from the same sample, sequenced in a study of regulatory T cells. Study conclusions and caveats: In CD3G-deficient patients, conventional CD4+ T cells were enriched for hydrophobic CDR3 residues at positions 6 and 7.

Their specific antigens are unknown. Primers: 52 TRBV forward and 13 TRBJ reverse. Only in-frame clones appear in the TCRdb table, and some are missing; sequencing was by immunoSEQ multiplex PCR. Among 30,000 to 40,000 clones listed, about 88% were seen once. The sequenced sample consisted of conventional CD4+ T cells sorted from blood. The receptors were sampled from a person aged 18-30 years with CD3G deficiency.

The J gene is TRBJ2-5, the V gene TRBV7-9, with 8 bases aligning to TRBD2. This CDR3 has 14 residues. V shed 5 bases, J shed 5 bases, and the junction held 7 bases outside the gene matches. Germline V CDR1 and CDR2: SEHNR, FQNEAQ (reference sequence). The CDR3 coding sequence is TGTGCCAGCAGCCCGGGGGGGCAACGTGAGACCCAGTACTTC. The encoded protein is CASSPGGQRETQYF.

The chain links TRBV6-1 to TRBJ2-7; D not resolved. The CDR3 sequence is 15 residues long. V lost 5 bases and J 1 base, leaving 15 bases between the germline ends. CDR1 is MNHNS, CDR2 SASEGT, per germline. CDR3 in amino acids: CASSTNPGRSYEQYF. The CDR3 nucleotides read TGTGCCAGCAGTACTAATCCGGGTCGTTCCTACGAGCAGTACTTC.

The genes are TRBV7-9 and TRBJ2-7, with D possibly matching TRBD2 (6 bases). Germline CDR1 is SEHNR and CDR2 is FQNEAQ (reference sequence). Trimming removed 4 bases from V and 6 bases from J, with 16 bases in between. The CDR3 sequence is 14 residues long. In DNA, the CDR3 is TGTGCCAGCAGCTCTGGAGGGCCTCAGGGCGAGCAGTACTTC. Amino acid sequence: CASSSGGPQGEQYF.

The rearrangement links TRBV28 to TRBJ1-2, with 7 nucleotides matching TRBD1. With V trimmed by 6 bases and J by 4 bases, 11 bases remained unmatched. The CDR3 has 15 residues. Germline V lookup: CDR1 MDHEN, CDR2 SYDVKM. The CDR3 loop reads CASSFGTAGGYGYTF. As DNA, the CDR3 is TGTGCCAGCAGCTTCGGGACAGCGGGAGGCTATGGCTACACCTTC.

The J gene is TRBJ2-1, the V gene TRBV10-3; no reliable D call. The CDR3 totals 13 residues. The V end lost 6 bases, the J end lost 6 bases, and 12 bases lay between the germline ends. In germline, CDR1 is ENHRY, CDR2 SYGVKD. In DNA form, the CDR3 reads TGTGCCATCAGCCATTCAGTGGGCAATGAGCAGTTCTTC. It translates to CAISHSVGNEQFF.

The CDR3 sequence is CASSLMDTQYF. Here the CDR3 DNA reads TGTGCCAGCAGTTTAATGGATACGCAGTATTTT. The chain uses TRBV28 and TRBJ2-3; D is ambiguous. Germline CDR1 MDHEN, CDR2 SYDVKM. The CDR3 is made up of 11 amino acids. V dropped 2 bases and J dropped 6 bases, with 3 bases sitting between them. Together with reference TRBV28 and TRBJ2-3, the CDR3 gives the full variable domain: DVKVTQSSRYLVKRTGEKVFLECVQDMDHENMFWYRQDPGLGLRLIYFSYDVKMKEKGDIPEGYSVSREKKERFSLILESASTNQTSMYLCASSLMDTQYFGPGTRLTVL.

This clone appeared a single time. This chain connects TRBV9 to TRBJ2-3; D gene ambiguous. This CDR3 region has 15 residues. Trimming stripped 2 bases from V and 0 bases from J, with 10 bases between. Germline CDR1 is SGDLS and CDR2 is YYNGEE. The CDR3 loop reads CASSVAALSTDTQYF. The DNA for the CDR3 is TGTGCCAGCAGCGTGGCGGCCCTCAGCACAGATACGCAGTATTTT.

The chain has TRBV18 and TRBJ2-2; D possibly matches TRBD1 or TRBD2 (5 bases each). The germline V and J ends were trimmed by 5 bases and 5 bases, with 21 bases remaining between them. The CDR3 sequence is 17 residues long. Germline-derived CDR1 and CDR2 are KGHSH and LQKENI. CDR3 in amino acids: CASSTYRPSRGTGELFF. CDR3 in DNA: TGTGCCAGCTCAACGTACAGGCCTTCCCGAGGGACCGGGGAGCTGTTTTTT. Full variable domain (missing parts from reference TRBV18 and TRBJ2-2): NAGVMQNPRHLVRRRGQEARLRCSPMKGHSHVYWYRQLPEEGLKFMVYLQKENIIDESGMPKERFSAEFPKEGPSILRIQQVVRGDSAAYFCASSTYRPSRGTGELFFGEGSRLTVL.

The genes are TRBV7-9 and TRBJ1-4; the D is unclear. The CDR3 contains 13 residues. V was trimmed by 5 bases and J by 4 bases, leaving 8 bases between them. Germline CDR1 SEHNR, CDR2 FQNEAQ (reference sequence). CDR3: CASSRSGNEKLFF. In DNA, the CDR3 is TGTGCCAGCAGCCGGAGCGGTAATGAAAAACTGTTTTTT.

The chain uses TRBV18 and TRBJ2-1, with 8 bases lining up with TRBD1. Germline trimming cut 4 bases from V and 7 bases from J; bases unmatched to any gene: 9. Germline CDR1 is KGHSH and CDR2 is LQKENI. The CDR3 is made up of 15 amino acids. The CDR3 nucleotides read TGTGCCAGCTCACACGGACAGGGTAGGGTAAATGAGCAGTTCTTC. Translated: CASSHGQGRVNEQFF.

The chain joins TRBV6-1 to TRBJ2-7, with no clear D. The CDR3 is 14 amino acids. Per the germline V gene, CDR1 is MNHNS and CDR2 is SASEGT. Deletions cut 5 bases from V and 7 bases from J, with 18 bases between. CDR3 loop: CASSLLGPLEEQYF. The CDR3 coding sequence is TGTGCCAGCAGTTTACTGGGTCCCCTCGAAGAGCAGTACTTC.

The chain links TRBV10-3 to TRBJ2-7, with a weak D call TRBD2 (6 bases). Deletions cut 3 bases from V and 4 bases from J, with 16 bases between. Germline-derived CDR1 and CDR2 are ENHRY and SYGVKD. This CDR3 region has 15 residues. The CDR3: CAISDPGSGGYEQYF. For the CDR3, the DNA is TGTGCCATCAGTGACCCCGGGTCCGGGGGTTACGAGCAGTACTTC.

This chain uses TRBV28 with TRBJ2-3; D may be TRBD1 or TRBD2 (6 bases each). V lost 4 bases and J 4 bases, leaving 15 bases between the germline ends. The CDR3 runs to 15 residues. From germline, CDR1 is MDHEN and CDR2 SYDVKM. In DNA, the CDR3 is TGTGCCAGCAGTTCCCCGGGAGAGGGGGCAGATACGCAGTATTTT. Amino acid sequence: CASSSPGEGADTQYF.

The CDR3 spells CASSLNRETQYF. DNA for the CDR3: TGCGCCAGCAGCTTGAATAGGGAGACCCAGTACTTC. The V call is TRBV5-1, the J call TRBJ2-5, with D hard to call. The V end was cut by 1 base, the J end by 5 bases, with 6 bases between. Germline CDR1 SGHRS, CDR2 YFSETQ. The CDR3 is made up of 12 amino acids.

This clone appeared once. The V call is TRBV7-9, the J call TRBJ2-2; D not certain. Looked up from germline, CDR1 is SEHNR and CDR2 is FQNEAQ (reference sequence). The CDR3 has 12 amino acids. V was shortened by 3 bases and J by 7 bases, with 6 bases between the two germline ends. Written as DNA, the CDR3 is TGTGCCAGCAGCTTTTTCCGCGGGGAGCTGTTTTTT. Residues: CASSFFRGELFF.

This clone was counted only a few times. J is TRBJ1-6 and V is TRBV6-1; 7 bases agree with TRBD1. This CDR3 has 15 amino acids. Per germline, CDR1 MNHNS and CDR2 SASEGT. The trim removed 3 bases at V and 5 bases at J, leaving 4 bases unmatched. This CDR3 is CASSDGQVHNSPLHF. The CDR3 nucleotides are TGTGCCAGCAGTGACGGACAGGTCCATAATTCACCCCTCCACTTT.

The chain has TRBV7-9 and TRBJ2-1; 11 bases agree with TRBD2. Germline CDR1 and CDR2: SEHNR and FQNEAQ (reference sequence). V dropped 1 base and J dropped 8; count of bases not matched to a gene: 10. This CDR3 spans 17 amino acids. CDR3 DNA: TGTGCCAGCAGCTTAGGTGCGGGACTAGCGGCTTCCCATGAGCAGTTCTTC. It yields the protein CASSLGAGLAASHEQFF.

J is TRBJ2-4 and V is TRBV7-9; 7 bases line up with TRBD1. Looked up from germline, CDR1 is SEHNR and CDR2 is FQNEAQ (reference sequence). The CDR3 extends over 17 amino acids. After removal of 4 bases from V and 9 bases from J, the junction contained 18 bases not matched to a gene. The CDR3 DNA follows: TGTGCCAGCAGCTCCGGCGACTTGACAGGGAGAGGATCCATTCAGTACTTC. Encoded protein: CASSSGDLTGRGSIQYF.

V and J are TRBV18 and TRBJ2-3; TRBD2 might be the D (6 bases). This CDR3 spans 15 amino acids. The germline V gene has CDR1 KGHSH and CDR2 LQKENI. V lost 4 bases, J lost 4 bases, and 15 bases lay in between. The CDR3 DNA is TGTGCCAGCTCACGGTCGGCCGGGAGATCAGATACGCAGTATTTT. Residues: CASSRSAGRSDTQYF.

V is TRBV6-1 and J is TRBJ1-4; D is undetermined. V lost 5 bases and J lost 7, with 5 bases in between. CDR1 and CDR2 (germline): MNHNS, SASEGT. The CDR3 length is 11 residues. The CDR3 DNA sequence: TGTGCCAGCAGTAGCACTGAAAAACTGTTTTTT. Translated, it gives CASSSTEKLFF.

The rearrangement links TRBV28 to TRBJ2-6, with 7 bases fitting TRBD1. This CDR3 has 14 residues. Germline lookup yields CDR1 MDHEN and CDR2 SYDVKM. J lost 2 bases, V lost 8 bases, and 3 bases had no gene match. In DNA form, the CDR3 reads TGTGCCAGCTCAGGGGGAACTGGGGCCAACGTCCTGACTTTC. It translates to CASSGGTGANVLTF.

Only one count was recorded for this clone. The V call is TRBV28, the J call TRBJ2-7; 11 positions agree with TRBD1. J gave up 4 bases and V 2 bases, and 16 bases lay outside the gene matches. The V gene's germline CDR1 is MDHEN and CDR2 SYDVKM. The CDR3 spans 19 residues. The DNA of the CDR3 is TGTGCCAGCAGTTTACGCCTCCTAATTGGGGGGACAGGGGGGTACGAGCAGTACTTC. Its protein is CASSLRLLIGGTGGYEQYF. Full variable domain (remainder filled in from reference TRBV28 and TRBJ2-7): DVKVTQSSRYLVKRTGEKVFLECVQDMDHENMFWYRQDPGLGLRLIYFSYDVKMKEKGDIPEGYSVSREKKERFSLILESASTNQTSMYLCASSLRLLIGGTGGYEQYFGPGTRLTVT.

V and J are TRBV7-9 and TRBJ2-2; D is unresolved. V lost 0 bases, J lost 3 bases, and 5 bases lay in between. Germline CDR1 SEHNR, CDR2 FQNEAQ (reference sequence). There are 14 residues in the CDR3. CDR3 region: CASSLALYTGELFF. DNA for the CDR3: TGTGCCAGCAGCTTAGCACTGTACACCGGGGAGCTGTTTTTT.

The chain links TRBV28 to TRBJ2-7; D assignment may be TRBD1 or TRBD2 (5 bases each). CDR1 MDHEN and CDR2 SYDVKM come from the germline V gene. Trimming cost V 6 bases and J 2 bases, with 17 bases left between them. This CDR3 is 15 amino acids long. For the CDR3, the DNA is TGTGCCAGCAGCCCTACTAGTAGGGGCCCCTACGAGCAGTACTTC. Translated: CASSPTSRGPYEQYF. Based on the CDR3 plus reference TRBV28 and TRBJ2-7, the full variable domain is DVKVTQSSRYLVKRTGEKVFLECVQDMDHENMFWYRQDPGLGLRLIYFSYDVKMKEKGDIPEGYSVSREKKERFSLILESASTNQTSMYLCASSPTSRGPYEQYFGPGTRLTVT.

This chain uses TRBV7-9 with TRBJ2-1; 7 nucleotides align to TRBD1. V dropped 5 bases and J dropped 3; count of bases not matched to a gene: 7. The CDR3 spans 15 residues. Germline V gives CDR1 SEHNR, CDR2 FQNEAQ (reference sequence). The CDR3 DNA reads TGTGCCAGCAGCCCTTGGGACAGACTCTACAATGAGCAGTTCTTC. Protein: CASSPWDRLYNEQFF.